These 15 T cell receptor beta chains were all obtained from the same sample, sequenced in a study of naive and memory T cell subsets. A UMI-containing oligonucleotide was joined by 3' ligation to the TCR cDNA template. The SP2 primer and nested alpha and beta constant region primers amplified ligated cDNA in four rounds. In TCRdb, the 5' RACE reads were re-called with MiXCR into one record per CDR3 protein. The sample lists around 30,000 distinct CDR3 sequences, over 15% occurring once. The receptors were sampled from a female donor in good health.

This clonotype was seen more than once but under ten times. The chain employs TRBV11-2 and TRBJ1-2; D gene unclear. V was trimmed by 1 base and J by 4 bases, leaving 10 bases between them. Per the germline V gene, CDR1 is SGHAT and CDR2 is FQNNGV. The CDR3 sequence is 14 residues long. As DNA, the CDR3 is TGTGCCAGCAGCTTAGGAGAGGAGTTCTATGGCTACACCTTC. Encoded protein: CASSLGEEFYGYTF.

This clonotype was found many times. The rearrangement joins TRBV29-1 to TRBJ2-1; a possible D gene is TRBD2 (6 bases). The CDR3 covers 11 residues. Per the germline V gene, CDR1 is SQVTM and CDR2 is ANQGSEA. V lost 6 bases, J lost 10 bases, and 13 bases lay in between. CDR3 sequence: CSVATRTEQFF. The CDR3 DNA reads TGCAGCGTCGCGACTAGGACAGAGCAGTTCTTC.

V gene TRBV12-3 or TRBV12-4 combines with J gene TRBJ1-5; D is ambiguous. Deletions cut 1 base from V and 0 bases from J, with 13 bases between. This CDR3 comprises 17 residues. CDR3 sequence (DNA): TGTGCCAGCAGTTTAGGGAGGCGACTGAATAGCAATCAGCCCCAGCATTTT. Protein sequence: CASSLGRRLNSNQPQHF.

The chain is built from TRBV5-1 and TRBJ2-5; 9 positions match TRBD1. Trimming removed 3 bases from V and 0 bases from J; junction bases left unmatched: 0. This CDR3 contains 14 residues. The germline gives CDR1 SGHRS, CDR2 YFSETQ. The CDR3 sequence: CASSWTGDQETQYF. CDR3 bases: TGCGCCAGCAGCTGGACAGGGGACCAAGAGACCCAGTACTTC.

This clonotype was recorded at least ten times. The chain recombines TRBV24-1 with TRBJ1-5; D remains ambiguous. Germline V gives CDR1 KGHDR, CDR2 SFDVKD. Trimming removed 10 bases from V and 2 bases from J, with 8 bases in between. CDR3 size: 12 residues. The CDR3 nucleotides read TGTGCCACAGAATTGTGCAATCAGCCCCAGCATTTT. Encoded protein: CATELCNQPQHF.

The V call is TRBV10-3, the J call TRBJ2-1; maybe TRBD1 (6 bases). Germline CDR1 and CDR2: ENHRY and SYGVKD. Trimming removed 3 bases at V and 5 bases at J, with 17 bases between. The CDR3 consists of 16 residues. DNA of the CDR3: TGTGCCATCAGTGATGGGCAGGGGATGATCGACAATGAGCAGTTCTTC. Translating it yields CAISDGQGMIDNEQFF.

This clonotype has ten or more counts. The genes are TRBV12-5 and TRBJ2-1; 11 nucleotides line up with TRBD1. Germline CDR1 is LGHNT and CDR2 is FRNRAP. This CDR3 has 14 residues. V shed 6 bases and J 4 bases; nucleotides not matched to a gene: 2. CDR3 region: CASGGTGGYNEQFF. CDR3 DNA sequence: TGTGCTAGTGGAGGGACAGGGGGGTACAATGAGCAGTTCTTC.

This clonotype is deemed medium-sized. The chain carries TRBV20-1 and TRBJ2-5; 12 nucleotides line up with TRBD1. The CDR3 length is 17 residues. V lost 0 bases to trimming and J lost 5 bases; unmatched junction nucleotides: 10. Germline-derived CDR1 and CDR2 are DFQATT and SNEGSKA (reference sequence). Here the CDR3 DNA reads TGCAGTGCTAGAGATGTAATCCGGGACAGGGGGCGGGAGACCCAGTACTTC. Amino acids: CSARDVIRDRGRETQYF.

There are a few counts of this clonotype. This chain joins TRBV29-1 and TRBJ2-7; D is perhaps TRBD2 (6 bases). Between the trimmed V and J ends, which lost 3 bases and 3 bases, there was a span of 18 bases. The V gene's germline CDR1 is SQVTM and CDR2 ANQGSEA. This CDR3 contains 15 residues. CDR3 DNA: TGCAGCGTTGAGCCCCTGGCGGGGAGTTACTACGAGCAGTACTTC. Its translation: CSVEPLAGSYYEQYF.

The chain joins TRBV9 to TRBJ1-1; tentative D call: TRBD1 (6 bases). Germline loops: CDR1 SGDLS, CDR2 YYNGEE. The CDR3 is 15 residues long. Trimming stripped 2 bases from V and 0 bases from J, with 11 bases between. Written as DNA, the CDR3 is TGTGCCAGCAGCGTCGGTACAGGGATGAACACTGAAGCTTTCTTT. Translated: CASSVGTGMNTEAFF.

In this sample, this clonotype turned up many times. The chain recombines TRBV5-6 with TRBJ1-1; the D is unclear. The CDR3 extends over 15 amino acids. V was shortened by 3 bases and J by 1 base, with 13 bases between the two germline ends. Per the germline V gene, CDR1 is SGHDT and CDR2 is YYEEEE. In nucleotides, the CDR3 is TGTGCCAGCAGCTCCCTCGGGGAGGGGAACACTGAAGCTTTCTTT. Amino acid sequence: CASSSLGEGNTEAFF.

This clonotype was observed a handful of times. CDR3 loop: CSGQGMAVGEAFF. CDR3 DNA sequence: TGCAGCGGACAGGGGATGGCGGTAGGTGAAGCTTTCTTT. V gene TRBV29-1 combines with J gene TRBJ1-1; TRBD1 matches at 8 bases. The junction had 11 bases not matched to a gene; V was cut back by 7 bases and J by 7 bases. CDR1 SQVTM and CDR2 ANQGSEA come from the germline V gene. This CDR3 region has 13 residues.

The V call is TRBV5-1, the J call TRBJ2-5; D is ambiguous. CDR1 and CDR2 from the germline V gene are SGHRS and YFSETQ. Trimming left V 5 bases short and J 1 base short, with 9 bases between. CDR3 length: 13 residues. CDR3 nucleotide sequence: TGCGCCAGCAGGTCCTGGGGCCAAGAGACCCAGTACTTC. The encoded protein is CASRSWGQETQYF.

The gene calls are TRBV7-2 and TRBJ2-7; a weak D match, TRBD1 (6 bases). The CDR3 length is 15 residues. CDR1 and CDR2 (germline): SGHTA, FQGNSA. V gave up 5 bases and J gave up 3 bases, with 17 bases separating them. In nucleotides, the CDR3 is TGTGCCAGCAGCGAACGGCAGGGACACCTCTACGAGCAGTACTTC. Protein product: CASSERQGHLYEQYF.

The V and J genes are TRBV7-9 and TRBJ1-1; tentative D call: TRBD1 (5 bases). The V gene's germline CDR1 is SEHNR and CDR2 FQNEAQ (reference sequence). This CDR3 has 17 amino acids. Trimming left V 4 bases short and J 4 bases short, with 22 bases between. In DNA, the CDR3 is TGTGCCAGCAGCTATCAAACCACCGGGACCTCGATCACTGAAGCTTTCTTT. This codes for CASSYQTTGTSITEAFF. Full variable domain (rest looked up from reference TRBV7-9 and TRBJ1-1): DTGVSQNPRHKITKRGQNVTFRCDPISEHNRLYWYRQTLGQGPEFLTYFQNEAQLEKSRLLSDRFSAERPKGSFSTLEIQRTEQGDSAMYLCASSYQTTGTSITEAFFGQGTRLTVV.